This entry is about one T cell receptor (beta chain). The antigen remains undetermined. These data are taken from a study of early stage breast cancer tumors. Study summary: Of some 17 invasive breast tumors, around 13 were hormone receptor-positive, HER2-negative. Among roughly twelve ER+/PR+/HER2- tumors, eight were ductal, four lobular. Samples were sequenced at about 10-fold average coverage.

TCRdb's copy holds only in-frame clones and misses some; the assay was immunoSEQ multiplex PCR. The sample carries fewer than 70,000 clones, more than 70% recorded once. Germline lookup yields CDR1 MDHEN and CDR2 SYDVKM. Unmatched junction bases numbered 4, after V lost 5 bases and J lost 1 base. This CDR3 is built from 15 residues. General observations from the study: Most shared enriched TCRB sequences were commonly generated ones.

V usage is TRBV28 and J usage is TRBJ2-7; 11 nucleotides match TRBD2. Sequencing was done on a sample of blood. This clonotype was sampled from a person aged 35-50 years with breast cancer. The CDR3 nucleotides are TGTGCCAGCAGTACTAGCGGGAGTAGTTCCTACGAGCAGTACTTC. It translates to CASSTSGSSSYEQYF.